The subject of this entry is one T cell receptor (beta chain). The sample comes from a study of blood T cell repertoires in COVID-19. As for the study in general: PBMCs, B-cell-depleted T cells, or T cells were the source of the cDNA or gDNA that made up the material.

Authors' data handling: Amplification of reference gene primers was used by the study to estimate nucleated cell counts. Clones were read by immunoSEQ multiplex PCR, and TCRdb kept only the in-frame ones, dropping some. The DNA gave D and trimming, while V, J and clone size come from that table. Of about 150,000 clones in the sample, approximately 86% are singletons; the top ten hold around 0.63%. This CDR3 has 15 residues. V trimming: 6 bases; J trimming: 3 bases; junction bases outside the gene matches: 7. CDR1 and CDR2 from the germline V gene are MNHEY and SVGAGI. The rearrangement uses TRBV6-5 and TRBJ1-4; 7 nucleotides agree with TRBD1. Source material: peripheral blood. This clonotype originated in a man aged 60 to 69 with COVID-19, enrolled during active disease. CDR3 coding DNA: TGTGCCAGCAGCCCACCGGGACAGCCTAATGAAAAACTGTTTTTT. Translation gives CASSPPGQPNEKLFF.